These T cell receptor beta chains were read from a single sample in a study of T-cell reconstitution after alpha-beta-depleted transplantation in children. TCRdb re-called the PCR reads through MiXCR, storing one row per CDR3 protein. The repertoire holds just over 950,000 distinct CDR3 sequences, with 25% to 30% as singletons. This specimen was PBMCs, mostly from graft donor cells, taken 360 days after TCRalphabeta/CD19-depleted stem cell transplant. These receptors were collected from a boy in the first two years of life who had a stem cell transplant for SCID, so the T cells may come from the graft donor. CDR3s include the opening cysteine and the closing phenylalanine or tryptophan. The D gene is left open where the match is weak. Expanded clones are given a class, and other clones once, few, many or no size at all.

D gene,CDR3 length,V gene,clone size,J gene,CDR3 DNA,CDR3 protein
.,13,TRBV14,few,TRBJ2-1,TGTGCCAGCAGCCGTACAAGCGGGCATGAGCAGTTCTTC,CASSRTSGHEQFF
TRBD2,14,TRBV20-1,.,TRBJ2-7,TGCAGTGCTAGACAAAGCGGGGGGCCCTACGAGCAGTACTTC,CSARQSGGPYEQYF
.,20,TRBV15,.,TRBJ2-2,TGTGCCACCAGCAGAGATTACCCCTCACAGGGTATGGGCCGCACCGGGGAGCTGTTTTTT,CATSRDYPSQGMGRTGELFF
TRBD1,15,TRBV5-6,.,TRBJ2-7,TGTGCCAGCAGGCGGGACAGGATGATGGCCTACGAGCAGTACTTC,CASRRDRMMAYEQYF
.,15,TRBV7-3,.,TRBJ2-5,TGTGCCAGCAGCTTAGGTCCGGGACTGCAAGAGACCCAGTACTTC,CASSLGPGLQETQYF
.,12,TRBV6-5,.,TRBJ1-2,TGTGCCAGCAGGACTCTCGACTATGGCTACACCTTC,CASRTLDYGYTF
.,13,TRBV6-1,.,TRBJ2-1,TGTGCCAGCCCTACTCCCATTTACAATGAGCAGTTCTTC,CASPTPIYNEQFF
.,12,TRBV20-1,.,TRBJ1-2,TGCAGTGCCAAGGTCACCAACTATGGCTACACCTTC,CSAKVTNYGYTF
.,13,TRBV9,.,TRBJ1-2,TGTGCCAGCAGCGTAGTTGAGGCCGGGGGCTACACCTTC,CASSVVEAGGYTF
.,15,TRBV6-5,.,TRBJ1-2,TGTGCCAGCAGTTACTCGGGCAGGGTGGGAAATGGCTACACCTTC,CASSYSGRVGNGYTF